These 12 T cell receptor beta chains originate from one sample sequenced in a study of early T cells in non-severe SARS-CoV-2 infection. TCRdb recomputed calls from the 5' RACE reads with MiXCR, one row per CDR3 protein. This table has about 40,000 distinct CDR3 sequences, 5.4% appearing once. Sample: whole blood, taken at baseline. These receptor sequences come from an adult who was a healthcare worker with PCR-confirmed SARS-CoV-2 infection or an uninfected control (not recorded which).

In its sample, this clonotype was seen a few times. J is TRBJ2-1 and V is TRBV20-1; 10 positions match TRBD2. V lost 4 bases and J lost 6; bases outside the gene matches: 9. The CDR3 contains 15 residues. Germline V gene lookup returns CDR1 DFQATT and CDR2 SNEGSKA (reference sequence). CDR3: CSAKVISGRGNEQFF. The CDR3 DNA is TGCAGTGCTAAAGTCATCAGCGGGAGGGGCAATGAGCAGTTCTTC.

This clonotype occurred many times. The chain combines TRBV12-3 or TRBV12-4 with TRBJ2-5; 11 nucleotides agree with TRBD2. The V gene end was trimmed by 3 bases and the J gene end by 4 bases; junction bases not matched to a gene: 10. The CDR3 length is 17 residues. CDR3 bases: TGTGCCAGCAGTTTTAAATTAGCGGGAGGGCCGGGAGAGACCCAGTACTTC. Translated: CASSFKLAGGPGETQYF.

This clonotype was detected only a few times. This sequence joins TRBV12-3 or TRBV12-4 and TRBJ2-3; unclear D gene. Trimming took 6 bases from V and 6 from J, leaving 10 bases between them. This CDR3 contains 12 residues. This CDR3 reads CASRLLGDTQYF. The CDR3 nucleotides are TGTGCCAGCAGGCTTCTGGGGGATACGCAGTATTTT.

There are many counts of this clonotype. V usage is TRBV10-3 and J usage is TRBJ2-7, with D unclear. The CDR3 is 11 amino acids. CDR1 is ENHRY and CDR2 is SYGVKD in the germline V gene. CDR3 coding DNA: TGTGGCAACTGGGATTCCTACGAGCAGTACGTC. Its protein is CGNWDSYEQYV.

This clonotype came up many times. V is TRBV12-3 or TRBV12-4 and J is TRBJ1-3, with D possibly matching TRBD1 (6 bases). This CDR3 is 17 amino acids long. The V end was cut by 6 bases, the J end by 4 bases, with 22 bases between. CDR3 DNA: TGTGCCAGCAGCCAGCGGCAAGGGGGTTTGGGAGGAAACACCATATATTTT. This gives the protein CASSQRQGGLGGNTIYF.

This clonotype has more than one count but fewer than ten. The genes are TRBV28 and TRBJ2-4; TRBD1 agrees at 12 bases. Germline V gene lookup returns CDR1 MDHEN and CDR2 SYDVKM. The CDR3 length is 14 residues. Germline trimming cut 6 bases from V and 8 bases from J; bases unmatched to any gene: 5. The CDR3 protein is CASSPGQGAHIQYF. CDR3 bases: TGTGCCAGCAGCCCGGGACAGGGGGCGCACATTCAGTACTTC.

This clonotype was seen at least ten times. CDR3 bases: TGCGCCAGCAGCTTGGGGGGCGCGTCGGTTTACAATGAGCAGTTCTTC. This encodes CASSLGGASVYNEQFF. This chain uses TRBV5-1 with TRBJ2-1; tentative D call: TRBD1 (5 bases). The germline V and J ends were trimmed by 0 bases and 4 bases, with 14 bases remaining between them. Germline CDR1 reads SGHRS; CDR2 reads YFSETQ. The length of the CDR3 is 16 residues.

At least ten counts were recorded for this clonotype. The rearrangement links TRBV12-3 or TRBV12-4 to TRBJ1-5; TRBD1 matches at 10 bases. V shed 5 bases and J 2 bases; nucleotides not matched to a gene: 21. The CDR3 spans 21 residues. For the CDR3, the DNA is TGTGCCAGCAGTCCCCAGGGGGACAGGGGTTTCCCTCTACGAGGCAATCAGCCCCAGCATTTT. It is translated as CASSPQGDRGFPLRGNQPQHF.

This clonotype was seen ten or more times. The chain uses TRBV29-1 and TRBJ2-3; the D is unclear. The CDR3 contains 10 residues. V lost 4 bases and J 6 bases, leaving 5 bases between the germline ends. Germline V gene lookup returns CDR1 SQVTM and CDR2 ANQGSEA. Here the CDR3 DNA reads TGCAGCGTTGTGACGGATACGCAGTATTTT. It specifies CSVVTDTQYF.

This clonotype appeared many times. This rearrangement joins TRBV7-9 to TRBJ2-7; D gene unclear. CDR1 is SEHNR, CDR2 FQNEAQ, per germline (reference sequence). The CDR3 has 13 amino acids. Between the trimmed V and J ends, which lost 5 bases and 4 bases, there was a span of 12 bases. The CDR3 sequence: CASSADPRYEQYF. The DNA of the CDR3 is TGTGCCAGCAGCGCCGACCCCAGATACGAGCAGTACTTC.

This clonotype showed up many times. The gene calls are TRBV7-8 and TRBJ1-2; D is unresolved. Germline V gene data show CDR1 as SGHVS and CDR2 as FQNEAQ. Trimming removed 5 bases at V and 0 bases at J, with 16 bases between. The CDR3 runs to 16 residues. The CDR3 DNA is TGTGCCAGCAGCCTGAGGACGGAGGCCTCTAACTATGGCTACACCTTC. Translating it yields CASSLRTEASNYGYTF.

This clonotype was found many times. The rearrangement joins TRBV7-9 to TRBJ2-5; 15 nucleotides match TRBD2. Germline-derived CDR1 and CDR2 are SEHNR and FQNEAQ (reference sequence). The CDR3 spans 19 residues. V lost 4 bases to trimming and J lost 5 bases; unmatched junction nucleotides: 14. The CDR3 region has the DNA TGTGCCAGCAGCTCCAACCCCCTCTGGACTAGCGGGAGGGGGGAGACCCAGTACTTC. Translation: CASSSNPLWTSGRGETQYF.